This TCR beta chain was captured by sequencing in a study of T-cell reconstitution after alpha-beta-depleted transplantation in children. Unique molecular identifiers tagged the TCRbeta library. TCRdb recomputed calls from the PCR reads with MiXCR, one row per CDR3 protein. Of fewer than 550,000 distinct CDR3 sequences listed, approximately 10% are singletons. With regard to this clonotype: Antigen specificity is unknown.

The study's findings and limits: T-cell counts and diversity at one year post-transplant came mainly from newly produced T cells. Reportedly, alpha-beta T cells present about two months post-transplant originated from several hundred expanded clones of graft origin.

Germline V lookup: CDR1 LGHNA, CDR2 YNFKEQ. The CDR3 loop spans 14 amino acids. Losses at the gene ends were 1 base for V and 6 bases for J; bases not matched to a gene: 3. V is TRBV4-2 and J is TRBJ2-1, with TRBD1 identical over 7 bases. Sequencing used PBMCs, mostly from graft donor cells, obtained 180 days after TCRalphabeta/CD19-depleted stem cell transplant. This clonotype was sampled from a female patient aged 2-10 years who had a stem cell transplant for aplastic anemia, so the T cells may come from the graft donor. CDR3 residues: CASSQVAGGNEQFF. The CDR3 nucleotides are TGTGCCAGCAGCCAAGTGGCAGGGGGCAATGAGCAGTTCTTC.